This T cell receptor beta chain was identified during a study of cytomegalovirus exposure and HLA in healthy donors. The study, taken as a whole, reports: According to the study, about 180 TCR beta chains were cytomegalovirus-associated. Most CMV-associated TCR beta chains appeared HLA-restricted in a later analysis.

Turning to this clone: Antigen: not known.

Primers included in the PCR were 60 Vbeta and 13 Jbeta primers. The repertoire was sequenced with immunoSEQ multiplex PCR; TCRdb's copy has only in-frame clones and lacks some. The data hold some 200,000 clones, with around 84% observed a single time. V was pared by 4 bases and J by 1 base, with 11 bases between. Germline V gives CDR1 SGDLS, CDR2 YYNGEE. The CDR3 runs 14 residues. Sequenced sample: PBMCs. The chain recombines TRBV9 with TRBJ1-1; D not resolved. This receptor was identified in a woman between 45 and 60 years old in good health and CMV-seropositive. CDR3 amino acids: CASSRGTGNTEAFF. The CDR3 DNA reads as TGTGCCAGCAGCAGAGGCACGGGGAACACTGAAGCTTTCTTT.